Following are 3 T cell receptor beta chains from one sample sequenced in a study of spatial heterogeneity in lung cancer. MiXCR was run by TCRdb on the 5' RACE reads, yielding one entry per CDR3 protein. The sample yields fewer than 16,000 distinct CDR3 sequences, roughly 4% seen once. Time point reported: sample taken at primary tumor resection. The sequences come from normal lung tissue next to the tumor, collected at surgery. Receptor source: a male donor with early-stage non-small cell lung cancer.

This clonotype was seen ten or more times. This beta chain appears as a stray read in a library generated for alpha chains; its size is not informative. The gene calls are TRBV7-2 and TRBJ2-1, with 7 positions matching TRBD2. V gave up 0 bases and J gave up 8 bases; unmatched junction bases: 4. CDR3 length: 14 amino acids. In germline, CDR1 is SGHTA, CDR2 FQGNSA. The CDR3 loop reads CASSLAGREYEQFF. Written as DNA, the CDR3 is TGTGCCAGCAGCTTAGCGGGGCGGGAGTATGAGCAGTTCTTC. Drawing the rest from reference TRBV7-2 and TRBJ2-1, the complete variable domain is GAGVSQSPSNKVTEKGKDVELRCDPISGHTALYWYRQSLGQGLEFLIYFQGNSAPDKSGLPSDRFSAERTGGSVSTLTIQRTQQEDSAVYLCASSLAGREYEQFFGPGTRLTVL.

There are many counts of this clonotype. This beta chain represents an off-target read in a library built for alpha chains; its size is of limited meaning. V usage is TRBV20-1 and J usage is TRBJ2-1; D tentatively fits TRBD1 or TRBD2 (5 bases each). Trimming left V 6 bases short and J 14 bases short, with 23 bases between. CDR1 and CDR2 (germline): DFQATT, SNEGSKA (reference sequence). The CDR3 has 13 residues. The CDR3 DNA follows: TGCAGTGCAGCCCCTGGGGACCAATCTGTGGAGTTCTTC. It codes for CSAAPGDQSVEFF.

This clonotype was seen repeatedly, ten times or more. Little can be read into the size of this beta chain, an off-target read in a library designed for alpha chains. The J gene is TRBJ2-1, the V gene TRBV7-2; TRBD2 matches 11 bases. The CDR3 totals 16 residues. The germline CDR1 and CDR2 sequences are SGHTA and FQGNSA. With V trimmed by 0 bases and J by 4 bases, 2 bases remained unmatched. As DNA, the CDR3 is TGTGCCAGCAGCTTAGCGACTAGCGGGAATTACAATGAGCAGTTCTTC. Its protein is CASSLATSGNYNEQFF.